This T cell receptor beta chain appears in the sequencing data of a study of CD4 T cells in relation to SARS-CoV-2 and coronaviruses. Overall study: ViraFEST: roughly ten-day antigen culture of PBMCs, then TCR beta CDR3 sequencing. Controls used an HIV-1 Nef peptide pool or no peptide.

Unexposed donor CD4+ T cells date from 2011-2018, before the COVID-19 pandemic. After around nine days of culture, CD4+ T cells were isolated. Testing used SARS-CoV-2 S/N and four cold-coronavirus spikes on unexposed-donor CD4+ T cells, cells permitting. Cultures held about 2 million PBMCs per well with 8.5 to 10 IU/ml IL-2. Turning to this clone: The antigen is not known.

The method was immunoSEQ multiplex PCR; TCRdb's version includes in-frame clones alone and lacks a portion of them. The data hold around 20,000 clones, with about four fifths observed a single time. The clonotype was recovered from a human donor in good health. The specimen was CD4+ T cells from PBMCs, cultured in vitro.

The CDR3 region is CASSPSQGLSTEAFF. DNA of the CDR3: TGTGCCAGCAGCCCGTCCCAGGGTTTAAGTACTGAAGCTTTCTTT. V gene TRBV3-1 (or the pseudogene TRBV3-2) combines with J gene TRBJ1-1, with D possibly being TRBD1 (5 bases). V was trimmed by 4 bases and J by 5 bases, leaving 17 bases between them. Germline CDR1 and CDR2: LGHDT and YNNKEL (reference sequence). CDR3 size: 15 residues.